These 13 T cell receptor beta chains were sequenced from one sample in a study of T cell responses to AZD1222 COVID-19 vaccine. TCRdb keeps only in-frame clones here, not all; method: immunoSEQ multiplex PCR. The sample records about 130,000 clones, approximately 92% being singletons. The sample in question was peripheral blood, obtained 28 days after the second AZD1222 dose. The receptor source for this set is an adult who received the AZD1222 COVID-19 vaccine.

The chain carries TRBV18 and TRBJ2-5, with D uncertain. V shed 4 bases and J shed 1 base, with 4 bases lying between them. Looked up from germline, CDR1 is KGHSH and CDR2 is LQKENI. The CDR3 contains 12 residues. The CDR3 spells CASSRTQETQYF. CDR3 nucleotide sequence: TGTGCCAGCTCACGTACCCAAGAGACCCAGTACTTC.

This clone has only one observation. V and J are TRBV6-5 and TRBJ1-2; TRBD1 is a possible D gene (5 bases). V lost 4 bases, J lost 8 bases, and 14 bases lay in between. Germline CDR1 MNHEY, CDR2 SVGAGI. The CDR3 contains 13 residues. Here the CDR3 reads CASSWGGVGGYTF. The CDR3 DNA follows: TGTGCCAGCAGTTGGGGAGGGGTAGGAGGCTACACCTTC.

The chain joins TRBV7-9 to TRBJ1-3; no firm D call. The germline gives CDR1 SEHNR, CDR2 FQNEAQ (reference sequence). V was pared by 4 bases and J by 0 bases, with 10 bases between. The CDR3 runs 15 residues. The chain's CDR3 is CASSSSVSSGNTIYF. Written as DNA, the CDR3 is TGTGCCAGCAGCTCCTCAGTGAGCTCTGGAAACACCATATATTTT. Full variable domain (outside the CDR3, taken from reference TRBV7-9 and TRBJ1-3): DTGVSQNPRHKITKRGQNVTFRCDPISEHNRLYWYRQTLGQGPEFLTYFQNEAQLEKSRLLSDRFSAERPKGSFSTLEIQRTEQGDSAMYLCASSSSVSSGNTIYFGEGSWLTVV.

This chain connects TRBV7-2 to TRBJ2-4; TRBD1 might be the D (5 bases). Trimming shortened V by 5 bases and J by 6 bases, and 14 bases separated the two germline ends. The CDR3 is 14 residues long. The germline V gene has CDR1 SGHTA and CDR2 FQGNSA. The CDR3 loop reads CASSDPGIGNIQYF. In DNA, the CDR3 is TGTGCCAGCAGCGATCCAGGGATCGGAAACATTCAGTACTTC.

V gene TRBV5-5 combines with J gene TRBJ2-7; D may be TRBD2 (5 bases). This CDR3 is built from 13 residues. The V and J ends lost 2 bases and 5 bases respectively, with 11 bases between them. The germline CDR1 and CDR2 sequences are SGHKS and YYEKEE (reference sequence). In DNA, the CDR3 is TGTGCCAGCAGCTTCCCCCACGGGGACGAGCAGTACTTC. Its protein product is CASSFPHGDEQYF.

V is TRBV11-1 and J is TRBJ2-7, with a possible D match to TRBD2 (5 bases). Trimming shortened V by 6 bases and J by 6 bases, and 15 bases separated the two germline ends. The CDR3 has 13 amino acids. From germline, CDR1 is SGHAT and CDR2 FQDESV (reference sequence). The CDR3 coding sequence is TGTGCCAGCAGTTTTGGGTTGGGGAGCGAGCAGTACTTC. This translates into CASSFGLGSEQYF.

The genes are TRBV11-1 and TRBJ2-7, with D perhaps given as TRBD1 or TRBD2 (5 bases each). This CDR3 has 13 amino acids. The germline V gene encodes CDR1 SGHAT and CDR2 FQDESV (reference sequence). V lost 5 bases and J 0 bases, leaving 8 bases between the germline ends. The CDR3 DNA is TGTGCCAGCAGCCGGGACGACTCCTACGAGCAGTACTTC. Translation gives CASSRDDSYEQYF. Combining the CDR3 with reference TRBV11-1 and TRBJ2-7 gives the whole variable domain EAEVAQSPRYKITEKSQAVAFWCDPISGHATLYWYRQILGQGPELLVQFQDESVVDDSQLPKDRFSAERLKGVDSTLKIQPAELGDSAMYLCASSRDDSYEQYFGPGTRLTVT.

This clone was recorded once. The chain has TRBV4-3 and TRBJ2-7; 10 bases map to TRBD1. CDR1 LGHNA and CDR2 YSLEER come from the germline V gene. The CDR3 length is 15 residues. Germline trimming cut 2 bases from V and 4 bases from J; bases unmatched to any gene: 5. The CDR3 spells CASSQTGTGVYEQYF. CDR3 bases: TGCGCCAGCAGCCAAACCGGGACAGGGGTTTACGAGCAGTACTTC.

The chain employs TRBV16 and TRBJ1-6, with 9 positions matching TRBD1. From germline, CDR1 is KGHSY and CDR2 FQNENV. The CDR3 extends over 14 amino acids. The J segment lost 11 bases and the V segment lost 4 bases, leaving 6 bases of the junction unmatched. This CDR3 is CASSRGQGSTPLHF. CDR3 coding DNA: TGTGCCAGCAGCCGGGGACAGGGTAGCACACCCCTCCACTTT.

The V and J genes are TRBV9 and TRBJ1-1, with D unresolved. The germline V gene has CDR1 SGDLS and CDR2 YYNGEE. V gave up 3 bases and J gave up 3 bases, with 9 bases separating them. This CDR3 comprises 13 residues. CDR3 nucleotide sequence: TGTGCCAGCAGCGACACGGTGCACACTGAAGCTTTCTTT. This translates into CASSDTVHTEAFF.

V gene TRBV4-1 combines with J gene TRBJ2-3; no firm D call. V shed 6 bases and J shed 6 bases, with 4 bases lying between them. The CDR3 totals 10 residues. CDR1 MGHRA and CDR2 YSYEKL come from the germline V gene. This CDR3 reads CASRGDTQYF. The CDR3 DNA reads as TGCGCCAGCAGAGGGGATACGCAGTATTTT.

The genes are TRBV2 and TRBJ1-3; D call uncertain. The DNA matches TRBJ2-2 better at its end, which makes the J call doubtful. CDR1 and CDR2 (germline): SNHLY, FYNNEI. The CDR3 is made up of 15 amino acids. The CDR3 nucleotides are TGTGCCAGCAGTGGCCGAATCTGGGGCACCGGGGAGCTGTTTTTT. It encodes CASSGRIWGTGELFF.

This chain uses TRBV19 with TRBJ1-5, with 7 bases lining up with TRBD1. V trimming: 7 bases; J trimming: 1 base; junction bases outside the gene matches: 10. This CDR3 is built from 16 residues. CDR1 is LNHDA and CDR2 is SQIVND in the germline V gene (reference sequence). This chain's CDR3 is CASTPTDRVSNQPQHF. In DNA, the CDR3 is TGTGCCAGTACTCCGACCGACAGGGTCAGCAATCAGCCCCAGCATTTT.